This paragraph covers one TCR beta chain sequence. Which antigen it targets is not known. No base quality information exists; no much larger clone differs at one position. Separate from the approximately 670-subject first cohort, the validation cohort of 90 to 150 subjects was the group to which the donors belonged. The data derive from a study of cytomegalovirus exposure and HLA in healthy donors (dated by TCRdb to 2016 to 2017). Notes on the research overall: According to a later analysis, the roughly 120 validation repertoires were produced on the same platform as the 700 or so repertoires of the first cohort. The study was designed to test whether signatures of past pathogen exposure could be identified by cataloging public T cell receptors. Along with the roughly 700-subject first cohort, a separate validation cohort of 120 different subjects was used. To predict cytomegalovirus infection status, the study combined high-throughput TCR immunosequencing, statistical association of individual TCRs with disease status, and machine learning.

Preparation of the library involved the immunoSEQ multiplex PCR assay. The study's processing was this. A statistical classification framework was developed to diagnose cytomegalovirus status using the catalog of TCR beta chain sequences. In TCRdb, the immuneACCESS table is reduced to in-frame sequences with V and J assigned. These tables do not hold every clone; where another copy was compared, an unresolved V gene accounts for under half, and the others remain unexplained. V and J calls and clone size follow that table, whereas D and trimming were derived from the DNA. Recorded for this sample are 220,000 or so clones; less than 85% of them occurred a single time. The ten most abundant clones make up 5.5% to 7% of the sample. The paper's findings and limits, for the study overall: In vitro tests confirmed that a few of the cytomegalovirus-associated TCR beta chains recognize cytomegalovirus antigens. The authors suggested that the approach could potentially be generalized to other disease states and immunological phenotypes. In a later analysis, TCRs clustered in the first cohort were found to also tend to co-occur in the 100 to 150 validation repertoires, with about 93% of cluster scores above 0. A total of 150 to 200 TCR beta chains were listed by the study as associated with cytomegalovirus. All 120 or so repertoires were used to score co-occurrence in the validation cohort in a later analysis, because that analysis had no HLA typing for the cohort. Across donors, most TCR sequences were observed very rarely, whereas some public TCRs were present in many individuals. The classifier was reported to diagnose cytomegalovirus status with high specificity and sensitivity in both the original cohort and the validation cohort.

The specimen was PBMCs. The receptor comes from a woman aged 18-30 years in good health and CMV-seronegative.

The CDR3 amino acid sequence is: CASSYGGGSYNEQFF. The nucleotide sequence is TGTGCCAGCAGTTACGGAGGGGGCTCCTACAATGAGCAGTTCTTC. Rearrangement joined TRBV6-5 to TRBJ2-1; the D segment is perhaps TRBD1 or TRBD2, each sharing 6 matched bases. Trimming takes 2 bases from V and 0 bases from J, and the germline ends sit 8 bases apart. The CDR3 covers 15 residues, taking in both the cysteine and the phenylalanine. The sequence is cut down to CDR3 DNA, 45 bases in frame from base 1. The CDR1 and CDR2 encoded by the germline V gene are MNHEY and SVGAGI.